The clone carrying this TCR beta chain was recorded many times. Its cognate antigen is unknown. It was 5'RACE with constant-segment primers that produced the TCR alpha and TCR beta cDNA libraries, which carried sample barcodes and UMIs. TCRdb re-called the 5' RACE reads through MiXCR, storing one row per CDR3 protein. The table includes approximately 480,000 distinct CDR3 sequences, roughly 18% detected once. V lost 2 bases to trimming and J lost 2 bases, with 12 bases between them. The germline V gene has CDR1 MNHEY and CDR2 SVGEGT. This CDR3 is 15 amino acids long. This sample was taken from a study of T-cell memory formation after mild COVID-19. Overall study findings and caveats: Day 15 to 85 contracting clones showed balanced CD4/CD8; later expanders leaned CD4+.

Material for sequencing was PBMCs or a T cell subset sorted from them (not recorded which). This chain joins TRBV6-2 or TRBV6-3 and TRBJ1-1; D gene uncertain. The TCR originated in an adult woman who had mild COVID-19 (a few samples of this study predate the infection). Cell type and time point are not known. For the CDR3, the DNA is TGTGCCAGCAGTTACCGGTGGCAGGCAAACACTGAAGCTTTCTTT. It specifies CASSYRWQANTEAFF.